This section outlines one T cell receptor beta chain sequence together with its context. One end of the junction fails to match germline, which may point to a read error. TCRdb reprocessed the PCR reads with MiXCR, giving one entry per CDR3 protein. Among fewer than 6,500 distinct CDR3 sequences listed, more than 14% were seen once. The data stem from a study of tumor-infiltrating lymphocytes in oesophageal squamous cell carcinoma. From germline, CDR1 is SGHVT and CDR2 SQSDAQ. This CDR3 is built from 14 residues. The genes are TRBV7-4 and TRBJ1-1; no clear D. The TCR was taken from a male donor with esophageal squamous cell carcinoma. The material sequenced was esophageal tumor tissue. Here the CDR3 reads CASSRYRSTTETFF. In DNA, the CDR3 is TGTGCCAGCAGCCGCTATCGTTCGACCACTGAAACTTTCTTT.